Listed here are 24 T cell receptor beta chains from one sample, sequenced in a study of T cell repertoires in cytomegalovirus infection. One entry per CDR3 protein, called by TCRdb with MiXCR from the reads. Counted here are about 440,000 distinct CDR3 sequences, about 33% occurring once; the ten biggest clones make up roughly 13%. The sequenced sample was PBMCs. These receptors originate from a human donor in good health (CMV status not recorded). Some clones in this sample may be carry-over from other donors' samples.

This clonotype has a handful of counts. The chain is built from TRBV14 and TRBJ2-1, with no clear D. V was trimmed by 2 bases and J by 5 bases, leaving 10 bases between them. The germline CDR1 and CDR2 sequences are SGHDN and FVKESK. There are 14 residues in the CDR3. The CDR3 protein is CASSQRLLNNEQFF. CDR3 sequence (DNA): TGTGCCAGCAGCCAACGCCTCCTGAACAATGAGCAGTTCTTC.

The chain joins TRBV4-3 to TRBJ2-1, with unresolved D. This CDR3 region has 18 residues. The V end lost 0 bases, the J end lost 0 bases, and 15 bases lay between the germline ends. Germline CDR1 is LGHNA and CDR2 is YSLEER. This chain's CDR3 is CASSQDSGTYSSYNEQFF. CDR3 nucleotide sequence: TGCGCCAGCAGCCAAGATTCCGGTACTTACAGCTCCTACAATGAGCAGTTCTTC.

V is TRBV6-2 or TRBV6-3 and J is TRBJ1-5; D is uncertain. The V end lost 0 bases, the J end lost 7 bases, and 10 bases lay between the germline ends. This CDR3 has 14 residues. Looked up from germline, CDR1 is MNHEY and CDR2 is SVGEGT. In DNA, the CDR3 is TGTGCCAGCAGTTACTCAGGTCGGGCCCAGCCCCAGCATTTT. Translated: CASSYSGRAQPQHF.

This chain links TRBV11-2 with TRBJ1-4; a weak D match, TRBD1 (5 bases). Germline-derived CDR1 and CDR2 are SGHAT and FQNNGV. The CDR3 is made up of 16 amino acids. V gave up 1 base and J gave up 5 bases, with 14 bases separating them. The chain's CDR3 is CASSLGSGTLNEKLFF. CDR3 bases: TGTGCCAGCAGCTTAGGTTCCGGGACCCTCAATGAAAAACTGTTTTTT. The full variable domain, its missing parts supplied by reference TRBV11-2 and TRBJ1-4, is EAGVAQSPRYKIIEKRQSVAFWCNPISGHATLYWYQQILGQGPKLLIQFQNNGVVDDSQLPKDRFSAERLKGVDSTLKIQPAKLEDSAVYLCASSLGSGTLNEKLFFGSGTQLSVL.

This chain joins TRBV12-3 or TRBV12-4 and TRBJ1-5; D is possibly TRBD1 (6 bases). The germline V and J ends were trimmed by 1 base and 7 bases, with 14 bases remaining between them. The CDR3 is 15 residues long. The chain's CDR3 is CASSLDRERGQPQHF. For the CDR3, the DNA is TGTGCCAGCAGTTTAGACAGGGAACGAGGGCAGCCCCAGCATTTT.

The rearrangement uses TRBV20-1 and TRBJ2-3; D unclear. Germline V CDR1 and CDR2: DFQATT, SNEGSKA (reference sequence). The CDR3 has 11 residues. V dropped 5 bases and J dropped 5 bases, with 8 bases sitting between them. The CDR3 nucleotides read TGCAGTGCTGACTTCGAAGATACGCAGTATTTT. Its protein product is CSADFEDTQYF.

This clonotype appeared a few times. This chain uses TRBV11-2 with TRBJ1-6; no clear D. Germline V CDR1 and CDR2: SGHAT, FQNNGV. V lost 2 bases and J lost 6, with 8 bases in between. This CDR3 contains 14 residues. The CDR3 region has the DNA TGTGCCAGCAGCTTAACTCAAATTAATTCACCCCTCCACTTT. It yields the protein CASSLTQINSPLHF.

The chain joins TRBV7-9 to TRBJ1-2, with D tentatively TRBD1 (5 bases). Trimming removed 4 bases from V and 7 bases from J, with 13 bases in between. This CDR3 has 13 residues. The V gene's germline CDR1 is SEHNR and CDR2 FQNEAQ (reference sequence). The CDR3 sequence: CASSSGQYAGYTF. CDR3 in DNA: TGTGCCAGCAGCTCGGGGCAGTATGCTGGCTACACCTTC.

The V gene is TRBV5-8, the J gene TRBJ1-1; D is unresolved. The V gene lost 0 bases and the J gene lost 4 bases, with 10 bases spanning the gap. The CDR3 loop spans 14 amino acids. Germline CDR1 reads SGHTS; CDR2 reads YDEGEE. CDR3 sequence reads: CASSLGSPSTEAFF. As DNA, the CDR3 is TGTGCCAGCAGCTTGGGGTCACCGAGCACTGAAGCTTTCTTT.

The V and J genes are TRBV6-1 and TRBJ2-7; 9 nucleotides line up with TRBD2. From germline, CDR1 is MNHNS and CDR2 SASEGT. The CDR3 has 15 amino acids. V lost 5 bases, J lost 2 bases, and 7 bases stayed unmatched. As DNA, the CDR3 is TGTGCCAGCAGTTACGTGCGGGGGGGAGCCTACGAGCAGTACTTC. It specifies CASSYVRGGAYEQYF.

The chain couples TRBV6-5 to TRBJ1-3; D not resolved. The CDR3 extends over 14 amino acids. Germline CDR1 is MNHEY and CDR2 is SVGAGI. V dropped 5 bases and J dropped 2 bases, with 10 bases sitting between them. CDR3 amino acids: CASSHGEAGNTIYF. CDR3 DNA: TGTGCCAGCAGTCACGGAGAGGCTGGAAACACCATATATTTT.

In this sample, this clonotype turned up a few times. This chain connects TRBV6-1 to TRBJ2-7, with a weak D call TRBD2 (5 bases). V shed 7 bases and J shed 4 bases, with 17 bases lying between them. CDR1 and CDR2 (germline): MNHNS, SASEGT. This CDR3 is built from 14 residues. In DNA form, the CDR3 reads TGTGCCAGCATTGACGGTGGGAGAGAATACGAGCAGTACTTC. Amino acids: CASIDGGREYEQYF.

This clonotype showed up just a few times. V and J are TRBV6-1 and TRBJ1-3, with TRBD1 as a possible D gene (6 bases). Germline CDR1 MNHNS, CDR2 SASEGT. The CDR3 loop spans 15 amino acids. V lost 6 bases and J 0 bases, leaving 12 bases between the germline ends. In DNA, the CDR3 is TGTGCCAGCAGAGAGACAGGCTTCTCTGGAAACACCATATATTTT. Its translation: CASRETGFSGNTIYF.

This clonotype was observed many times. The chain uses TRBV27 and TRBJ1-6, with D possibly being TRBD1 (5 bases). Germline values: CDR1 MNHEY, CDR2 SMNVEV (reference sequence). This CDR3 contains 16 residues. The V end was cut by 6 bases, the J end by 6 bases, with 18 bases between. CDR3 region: CASRPTRQTTNSPLHF. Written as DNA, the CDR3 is TGTGCCAGCAGACCAACCCGACAGACAACTAATTCACCCCTCCACTTT.

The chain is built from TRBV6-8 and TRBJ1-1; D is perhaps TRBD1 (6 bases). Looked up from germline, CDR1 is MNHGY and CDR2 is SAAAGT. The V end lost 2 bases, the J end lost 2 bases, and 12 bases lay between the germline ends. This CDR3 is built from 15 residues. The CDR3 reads CASSYGVQGNTEAFF. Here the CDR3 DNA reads TGTGCCAGCAGTTACGGCGTACAGGGAAACACTGAAGCTTTCTTT.

CDR3 in amino acids: CASRSGSGNSPLHF. The CDR3 DNA reads as TGTGCCAGTAGATCGGGGTCGGGGAATTCACCCCTCCACTTT. The chain employs TRBV19 and TRBJ1-6; D remains ambiguous. The CDR3 consists of 14 residues. From germline, CDR1 is LNHDA and CDR2 SQIVND (reference sequence). With 6 bases removed from V and 7 bases from J, the gap between germline ends came to 13 bases.

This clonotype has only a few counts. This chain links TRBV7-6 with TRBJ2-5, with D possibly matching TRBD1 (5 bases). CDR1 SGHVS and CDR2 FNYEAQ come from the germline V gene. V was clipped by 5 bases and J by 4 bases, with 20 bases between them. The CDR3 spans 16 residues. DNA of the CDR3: TGTGCCAGCAGCCCGACCAGGGAAGGCTTCTTAGAGACCCAGTACTTC. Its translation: CASSPTREGFLETQYF.

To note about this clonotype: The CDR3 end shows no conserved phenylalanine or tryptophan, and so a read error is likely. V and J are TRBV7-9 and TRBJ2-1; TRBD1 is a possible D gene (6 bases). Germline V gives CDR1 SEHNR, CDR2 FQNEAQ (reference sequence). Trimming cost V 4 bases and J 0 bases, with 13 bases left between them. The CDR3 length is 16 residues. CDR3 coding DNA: TGTGCCAGCAGCTCAACATTACAGGGCTCCTACAATGAGCAGTTCTTA. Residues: CASSSTLQGSYNEQFL.

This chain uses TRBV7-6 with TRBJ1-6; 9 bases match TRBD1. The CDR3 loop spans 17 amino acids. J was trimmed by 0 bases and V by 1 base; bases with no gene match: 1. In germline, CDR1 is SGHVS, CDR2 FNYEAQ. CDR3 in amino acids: CASSLGDRDSYNSPLHF. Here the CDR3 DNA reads TGTGCCAGCAGCTTAGGGGACAGGGACTCCTATAATTCACCCCTCCACTTT. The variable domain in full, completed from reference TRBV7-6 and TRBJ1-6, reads GAGVSQSPRYKVTKRGQDVALRCDPISGHVSLYWYRQALGQGPEFLTYFNYEAQQDKSGLPNDRFSAERPEGSISTLTIQRTEQRDSAMYRCASSLGDRDSYNSPLHFGNGTRLTVT.

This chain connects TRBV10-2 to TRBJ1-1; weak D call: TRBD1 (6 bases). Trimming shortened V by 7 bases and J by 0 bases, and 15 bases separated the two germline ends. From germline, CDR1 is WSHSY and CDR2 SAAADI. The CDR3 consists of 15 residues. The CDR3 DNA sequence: TGCGCCAGCACCCTGGAGGACAGCCTGAACACTGAAGCTTTCTTT. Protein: CASTLEDSLNTEAFF.

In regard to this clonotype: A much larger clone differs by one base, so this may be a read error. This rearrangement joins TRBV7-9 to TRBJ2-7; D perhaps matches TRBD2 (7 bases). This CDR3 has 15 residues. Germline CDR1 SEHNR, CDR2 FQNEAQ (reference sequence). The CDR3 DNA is TGTGCCAGCAGCTCCTCCGCTGGGGGGGGCGGCGAGCATTACTTC. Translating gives CASSSSAGGGGEHYF.

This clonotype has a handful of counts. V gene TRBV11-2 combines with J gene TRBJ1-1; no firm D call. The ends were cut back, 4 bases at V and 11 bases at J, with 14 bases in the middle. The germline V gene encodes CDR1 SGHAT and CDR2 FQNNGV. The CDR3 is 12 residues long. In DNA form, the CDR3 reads TGTGCCAGCAGCTCCACACTTAGGGCGGCTTTCTTT. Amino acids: CASSSTLRAAFF.

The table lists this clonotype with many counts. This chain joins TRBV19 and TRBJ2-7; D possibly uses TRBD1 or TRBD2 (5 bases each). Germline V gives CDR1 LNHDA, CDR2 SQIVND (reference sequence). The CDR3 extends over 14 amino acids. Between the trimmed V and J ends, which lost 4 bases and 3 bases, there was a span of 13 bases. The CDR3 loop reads CASSTGTASYEQYF. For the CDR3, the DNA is TGTGCCAGTAGTACCGGGACGGCAAGCTACGAGCAGTACTTC.

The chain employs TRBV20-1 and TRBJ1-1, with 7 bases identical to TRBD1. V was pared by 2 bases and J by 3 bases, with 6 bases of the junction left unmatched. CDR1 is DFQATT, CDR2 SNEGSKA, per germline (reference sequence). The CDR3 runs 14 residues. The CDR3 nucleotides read TGCAGTGCTAGATACAGGGGTCTGGACACTGAAGCTTTCTTT. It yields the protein CSARYRGLDTEAFF.